This TCR beta chain is drawn from a study of regulatory T cells in long-lasting Graves disease. Time point here: newly diagnosed GD, antithyroid drugs for less than 3 months. Preparation of the TCR library used RNA extracted from PBMCs. This CDR3 is 14 amino acids long. V was pared by 5 bases and J by 7 bases, with 4 bases of the junction left unmatched. The V gene's germline CDR1 is SGHRS and CDR2 YFSETQ. The TCR beta library used iRepertoire HTBI primers with Arm-PCR amplification of CDR3. TCRdb fed the multiplex PCR reads into MiXCR, producing one record per CDR3 protein. The table shows 380,000 or so distinct CDR3 sequences, with under 20% occurring only once. These records were also assigned to another study, of T cells in Graves' hyperthyroidism and ophthalmopathy. In that study: The definition of stable Graves' hyperthyroidism was no ophthalmopathy progression within 18 months. Carried out on the TCR CDR3, a first-round RT-PCR used the HTBI primer set.

The starting material was peripheral blood mononuclear cells (PBMCs), obtained at new diagnosis, from a patient treated with antithyroid drugs. The V and J genes are TRBV5-1 and TRBJ1-6; TRBD1 agrees at 9 bases. This clonotype originated in a woman younger than 35 with Graves disease. Written as DNA, the CDR3 is TGCGCCAGCAGTTGGGACAGGGCGAATTCACCCCTCCACTTT. It is translated as CASSWDRANSPLHF.